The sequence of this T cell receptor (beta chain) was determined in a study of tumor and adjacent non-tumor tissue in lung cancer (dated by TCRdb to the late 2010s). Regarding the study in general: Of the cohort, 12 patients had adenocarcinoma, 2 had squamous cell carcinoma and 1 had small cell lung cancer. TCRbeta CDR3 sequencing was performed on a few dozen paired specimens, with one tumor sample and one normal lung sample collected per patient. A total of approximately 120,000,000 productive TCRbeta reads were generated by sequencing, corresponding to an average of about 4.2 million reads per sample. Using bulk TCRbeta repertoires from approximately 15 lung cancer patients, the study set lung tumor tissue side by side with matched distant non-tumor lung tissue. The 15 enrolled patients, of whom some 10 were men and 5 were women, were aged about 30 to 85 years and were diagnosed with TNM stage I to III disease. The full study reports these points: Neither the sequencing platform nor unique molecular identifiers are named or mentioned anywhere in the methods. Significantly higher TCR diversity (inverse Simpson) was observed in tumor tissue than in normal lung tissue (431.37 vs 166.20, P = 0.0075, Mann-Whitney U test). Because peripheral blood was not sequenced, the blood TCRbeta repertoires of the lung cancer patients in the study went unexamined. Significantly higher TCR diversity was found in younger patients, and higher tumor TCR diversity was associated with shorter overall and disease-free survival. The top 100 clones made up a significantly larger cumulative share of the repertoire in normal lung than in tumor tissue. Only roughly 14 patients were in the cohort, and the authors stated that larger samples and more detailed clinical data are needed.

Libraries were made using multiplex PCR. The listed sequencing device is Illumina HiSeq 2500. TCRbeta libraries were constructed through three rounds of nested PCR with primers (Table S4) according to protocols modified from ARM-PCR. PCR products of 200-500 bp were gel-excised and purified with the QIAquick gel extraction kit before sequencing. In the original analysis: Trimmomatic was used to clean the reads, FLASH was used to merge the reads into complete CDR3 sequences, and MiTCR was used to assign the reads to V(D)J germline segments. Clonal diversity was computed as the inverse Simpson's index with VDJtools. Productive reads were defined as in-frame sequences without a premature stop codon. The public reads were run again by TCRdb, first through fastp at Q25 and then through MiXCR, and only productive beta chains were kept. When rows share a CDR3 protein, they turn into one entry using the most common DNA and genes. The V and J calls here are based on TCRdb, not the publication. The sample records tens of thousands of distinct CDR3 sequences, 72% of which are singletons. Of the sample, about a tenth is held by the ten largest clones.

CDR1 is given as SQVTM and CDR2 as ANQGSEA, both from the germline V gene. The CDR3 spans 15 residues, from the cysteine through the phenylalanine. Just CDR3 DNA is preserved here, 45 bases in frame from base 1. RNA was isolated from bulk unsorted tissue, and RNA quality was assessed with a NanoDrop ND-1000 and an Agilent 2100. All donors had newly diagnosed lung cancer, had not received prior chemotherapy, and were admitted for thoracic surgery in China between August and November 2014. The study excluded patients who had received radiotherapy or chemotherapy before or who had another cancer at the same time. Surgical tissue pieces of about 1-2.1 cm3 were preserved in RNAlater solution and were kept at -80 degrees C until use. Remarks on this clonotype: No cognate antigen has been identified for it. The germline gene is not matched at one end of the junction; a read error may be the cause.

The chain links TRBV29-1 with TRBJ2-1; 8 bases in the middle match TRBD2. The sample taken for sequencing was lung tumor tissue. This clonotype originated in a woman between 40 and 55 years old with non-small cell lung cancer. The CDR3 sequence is CSIHVTNGGGNKQFF. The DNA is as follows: TGCAGCATTCACGTTACTAACGGGGGGGGCAATAAGCAGTTCTTC.